The 6 T cell receptor beta chains given below trace back to one sample, sequenced in a study of response to subunit inactivated influenza vaccine. MiXCR, applied by TCRdb to the RT-PCR reads, yields one record per CDR3 protein. The sample records over 150,000 distinct CDR3 sequences, around 10% being singletons. The sample in question was CD8+ T cells sorted from PBMCs, obtained less than 30 months after vaccination. The receptors here all came from a man aged 50-75 years who received an inactivated influenza vaccine.

In this sample, this clonotype turned up many times. The chain combines TRBV2 with TRBJ2-5; D is possibly TRBD1 or TRBD2 (5 bases each). The germline gives CDR1 SNHLY, CDR2 FYNNEI. The length of the CDR3 is 13 residues. Trimming took off 11 bases at V and 3 bases at J, with 16 bases between the two ends. CDR3 nucleotide sequence: TGTGCCGAAAGCCGGGACGGCGAAGAGACCCAGTACTTC. Encoded protein: CAESRDGEETQYF.

This sequence joins TRBV28 and TRBJ2-1; TRBD1 matches at 7 bases. The CDR3 is 17 residues long. The germline V gene has CDR1 MDHEN and CDR2 SYDVKM. Unmatched junction bases numbered 10, after V lost 3 bases and J lost 2 bases. The CDR3 DNA sequence: TGTGCCAGCAGTTTGTGGACAGACAGGGACACCTACAATGAGCAGTTCTTC. It specifies CASSLWTDRDTYNEQFF.

The chain has TRBV15 and TRBJ2-7; D not resolved. The CDR3 totals 15 residues. V dropped 0 bases and J dropped 1 base, with 10 bases sitting between them. Germline V lookup: CDR1 LNHNV, CDR2 YYDKDF (reference sequence). CDR3 sequence (DNA): TGTGCCACCAGCAGAGATCGTATGGGTTCCTACGAGCAGTACTTC. This codes for CATSRDRMGSYEQYF.

This clonotype has at least ten counts. The chain joins TRBV27 to TRBJ2-2, with D possibly matching TRBD2 (6 bases). The CDR3 extends over 16 amino acids. Trimming stripped 2 bases from V and 6 bases from J, with 16 bases between. Germline V gene data show CDR1 as MNHEY and CDR2 as SMNVEV (reference sequence). In DNA form, the CDR3 reads TGTGCCAGCAGTTTAAACTGGGGGGATGAGGCCGGGGAGCTGTTTTTT. This translates into CASSLNWGDEAGELFF.

This clonotype turned up a few times. The V and J genes are TRBV4-3 and TRBJ2-7, with D hard to call. There are 14 residues in the CDR3. V lost 4 bases and J 0 bases, leaving 10 bases between the germline ends. Germline CDR1 and CDR2: LGHNA and YSLEER. CDR3 DNA: TGCGCCAGCAGCCTGCGACATGACTCCTACGAGCAGTACTTC. This gives the protein CASSLRHDSYEQYF.

In its sample, this clonotype was seen many times. The V call is TRBV4-1, the J call TRBJ1-1; D call uncertain. This CDR3 comprises 13 residues. Trimming left V 3 bases short and J 0 bases short, with 5 bases between. CDR1 MGHRA and CDR2 YSYEKL come from the germline V gene. CDR3: CASSQAMNTEAFF. The CDR3, as DNA: TGCGCCAGCAGCCAGGCCATGAACACTGAAGCTTTCTTT.